A single sample is the source of the 27 T cell receptor beta chains below, sequenced in a study of T cells in Graves' hyperthyroidism and ophthalmopathy. TCR beta CDR3 region amplification was performed from RNA transcripts. First-round RT-PCR targeting the TCR CDR3 was performed with the HTBI primer set. TCRdb passed the multiplex PCR reads through MiXCR, listing each CDR3 protein once. The sample has 400,000 to 600,000 distinct CDR3 sequences, about 16% seen once; the top ten hold around 28%. Sequenced: blood. All receptors derive from a woman in her 30s with Graves' ophthalmopathy.

This clonotype was recorded a few times. The V and J genes are TRBV9 and TRBJ1-1; tentative D call: TRBD1 (5 bases). Trimming removed 3 bases from V and 6 bases from J, with 12 bases in between. CDR1 and CDR2 (germline): SGDLS, YYNGEE. This CDR3 is 13 amino acids long. The CDR3 DNA is TGTGCCAGCAGCGGAAGTTGGGGGTCTGAAGCTTTCTTT. This encodes CASSGSWGSEAFF.

This clonotype has ten or more counts. This chain joins TRBV5-1 and TRBJ1-2, with a weak D call TRBD1 (6 bases). This CDR3 has 14 residues. CDR1 and CDR2 (germline): SGHRS, YFSETQ. V was shortened by 3 bases and J by 5 bases, with 14 bases between the two germline ends. The CDR3 loop reads CASSSQGTGYGYTF. CDR3 DNA: TGCGCCAGCAGCTCCCAGGGGACGGGGTATGGCTACACCTTC. Filled out from reference TRBV5-1 and TRBJ1-2, the complete variable domain reads KAGVTQTPRYLIKTRGQQVTLSCSPISGHRSVSWYQQTPGQGLQFLFEYFSETQRNKGNFPGRFSGRQFSNSRSEMNVSTLELGDSALYLCASSSQGTGYGYTFGSGTRLTVV.

The sample holds many counts of this clonotype. CDR3 region: CATSSPETGSYNEQFF. The CDR3 coding sequence is TGTGCCACCAGTTCCCCCGAGACAGGCTCCTACAATGAGCAGTTCTTC. The chain combines TRBV24-1 with TRBJ2-1, with D perhaps TRBD1 (6 bases). Trimming removed 6 bases from V and 0 bases from J, with 14 bases in between. The CDR3 has 16 amino acids. Germline V lookup: CDR1 KGHDR, CDR2 SFDVKD.

Notes on this clonotype: One end of the junction does not line up with germline, which may come from a read error. This chain connects TRBV2 to TRBJ1-3; no clear D gene. This CDR3 region has 13 residues. Looked up from germline, CDR1 is SNHLY and CDR2 is FYNNEI. CDR3 protein: CASDTRSGNTTYF. In DNA, the CDR3 is TGTGCCAGCGACACAAGGTCTGGAAACACCACATATTTT. Supplemented by reference TRBV2 and TRBJ1-3, the full variable domain reads EPEVTQTPSHQVTQMGQEVILRCVPISNHLYFYWYRQILGQKVEFLVSFYNNEISEKSEIFDDQFSVERPDGSNFTLKIRSTKLEDSAMYFCASDTRSGNTTYFGEGSWLTVV.

This clonotype was seen many times. The chain recombines TRBV2 with TRBJ1-4; D is unclear. CDR3 length equals 11 residues. Deletions cut 7 bases from V and 8 bases from J, with 8 bases between. In germline, CDR1 is SNHLY, CDR2 FYNNEI. CDR3 loop: CASTRGEKLFF. The CDR3 region has the DNA TGTGCCAGCACTCGAGGAGAAAAACTGTTTTTT.

The genes are TRBV7-9 and TRBJ2-1; a possible D gene is TRBD2 (5 bases). V was clipped by 4 bases and J by 9 bases, with 13 bases between them. This CDR3 is built from 13 residues. Per the germline V gene, CDR1 is SEHNR and CDR2 is FQNEAQ (reference sequence). This CDR3 is CASSSSSIGEQFF. In DNA form, the CDR3 reads TGTGCCAGCAGCTCATCTAGCATCGGTGAGCAGTTCTTC.

V gene TRBV7-2 combines with J gene TRBJ1-2; the D gene is possibly TRBD1 (6 bases). This CDR3 comprises 15 residues. V was shortened by 5 bases and J by 6 bases, with 19 bases between the two germline ends. Germline CDR1 reads SGHTA; CDR2 reads FQGNSA. CDR3 sequence: CASSPPLGQLHGYTF. The CDR3 DNA sequence: TGTGCCAGCAGCCCCCCCCTAGGACAGCTCCATGGCTACACCTTC.

The gene calls are TRBV6-5 and TRBJ1-1; D may be TRBD1 (6 bases). The CDR3 loop spans 15 amino acids. Trimming took 4 bases from V and 1 from J, leaving 13 bases between them. Looked up from germline, CDR1 is MNHEY and CDR2 is SVGAGI. As DNA, the CDR3 is TGTGCCAGCAGTTCCAGGGGCTTAAGGAACACTGAAGCTTTCTTT. It encodes CASSSRGLRNTEAFF.

This rearrangement joins TRBV29-1 to TRBJ1-5; D possibly corresponds to TRBD1 (5 bases). Germline values: CDR1 SQVTM, CDR2 ANQGSEA. V was pared by 8 bases and J by 7 bases, with 39 bases between. The CDR3 sequence is 20 residues long. CDR3 sequence: CSTPTGGGLGTGLGKQPQHF. In nucleotides, the CDR3 is TGCAGCACACCGACCGGGGGGGGTTTGGGAACAGGTTTGGGAAAGCAGCCCCAGCATTTT.

This clonotype occurred many times. The gene calls are TRBV7-3 and TRBJ2-3; D perhaps matches TRBD2 (6 bases). The V gene lost 5 bases and the J gene lost 4 bases, with 10 bases spanning the gap. The CDR3 is made up of 13 amino acids. Germline CDR1 reads SGHTA; CDR2 reads FQGTGA. The DNA of the CDR3 is TGTGCCAGCAGCCTCCGACTAGCAGATACGCAGTATTTT. Protein sequence: CASSLRLADTQYF. Together with reference TRBV7-3 and TRBJ2-3, the CDR3 gives the full variable domain: GAGVSQTPSNKVTEKGKYVELRCDPISGHTALYWYRQSLGQGPEFLIYFQGTGAADDSGLPNDRFFAVRPEGSVSTLKIQRTERGDSAVYLCASSLRLADTQYFGPGTRLTVL.

J is TRBJ2-7 and V is TRBV4-3; 7 bases are shared with TRBD2. The CDR3 runs to 15 residues. From germline, CDR1 is LGHNA and CDR2 YSLEER. Trimming cost V 1 base and J 3 bases; bases outside gene matches: 6. DNA for the CDR3: TGCGCCAGCAGCCAAGTCGCGGGAGTCCTCTACGAGCAGTACTTC. This codes for CASSQVAGVLYEQYF.

The chain recombines TRBV30 with TRBJ1-1; D uncertain. Germline V lookup: CDR1 GTSNPN, CDR2 SVGIG (reference sequence). V shed 5 bases and J shed 1 base, with 14 bases lying between them. CDR3 length: 14 residues. The CDR3 coding sequence is TGTGCCTGGGACCAGGACCTGCGGAACACTGAAGCTTTCTTT. Translated: CAWDQDLRNTEAFF.

This clonotype occurred many times. The chain recombines TRBV7-2 with TRBJ2-1, with TRBD2 identical over 12 bases. The CDR3 covers 15 residues. Germline V gene lookup returns CDR1 SGHTA and CDR2 FQGNSA. The V gene end was trimmed by 5 bases and the J gene end by 9 bases; junction bases not matched to a gene: 8. Here the CDR3 reads CASSPRPSGRGEQFF. In DNA form, the CDR3 reads TGTGCCAGCAGCCCTCGCCCTAGCGGGAGGGGTGAGCAGTTCTTC.

This clonotype was observed a single time. Possible read error: a much larger clone is one base away. The chain carries TRBV28 and TRBJ2-1; TRBD2 matches 9 bases. The CDR3 length is 19 residues. J was trimmed by 4 bases and V by 10 bases; bases with no gene match: 23. From germline, CDR1 is MDHEN and CDR2 SYDVKM. The CDR3 sequence: CATSSFAGGRLKAYNEQFF. In DNA form, the CDR3 reads TGTGCCACCTCCTCGTTTGCGGGAGGGCGCCTAAAAGCTTACAATGAGCAGTTCTTC.

This clonotype was seen repeatedly, ten times or more. This sequence joins TRBV27 and TRBJ2-1; weak D call: TRBD2 (5 bases). V lost 5 bases to trimming and J lost 2 bases, with 10 bases between them. Germline V gene data show CDR1 as MNHEY and CDR2 as SMNVEV (reference sequence). The CDR3 is 14 residues long. CDR3: CASSRGKAYNEQFF. The DNA for the CDR3 is TGTGCCAGCAGTCGGGGAAAAGCCTACAATGAGCAGTTCTTC.

This clonotype occurred a few times. The V gene is TRBV10-1, the J gene TRBJ2-1; no reliable D call. The CDR3 is 10 amino acids. Trimming shortened V by 6 bases and J by 10 bases, and 7 bases separated the two germline ends. Germline loops: CDR1 WNHNN, CDR2 SYGVQD (reference sequence). CDR3 in DNA: TGCGCCAGCAGAACTGGGGAGCAGTTCTTC. Translated, it gives CASRTGEQFF.

The chain links TRBV9 to TRBJ2-1; 11 nucleotides agree with TRBD2. The CDR3 sequence is 15 residues long. Losses at the gene ends were 0 bases for V and 10 bases for J; bases not matched to a gene: 6. The germline CDR1 and CDR2 sequences are SGDLS and YYNGEE. CDR3 bases: TGTGCCAGCAGCGTAGTACTAGCGGGAGCGGAGGAGCAGTTCTTC. Translation gives CASSVVLAGAEEQFF.

The chain joins TRBV3-1 to TRBJ2-5; D may be TRBD2 (5 bases). CDR1 is LGHDT, CDR2 YNNKEL, per germline (reference sequence). The CDR3 is 15 amino acids. V gave up 6 bases and J gave up 4 bases, with 18 bases separating them. The CDR3 nucleotides are TGTGCCAGCAGACCCAGAGAGGGCCCTAGAGAGACCCAGTACTTC. This encodes CASRPREGPRETQYF.

Ten or more counts support this clonotype. The chain recombines TRBV10-3 with TRBJ2-5, with 7 bases identical to TRBD2. The CDR3 has 14 residues. Germline-derived CDR1 and CDR2 are ENHRY and SYGVKD. The V segment lost 5 bases and the J segment 5 bases; nucleotides outside the gene matches: 8. The CDR3 here is CAISRSAGEETQYF. CDR3 DNA sequence: TGTGCCATCAGTCGATCGGCGGGAGAGGAGACCCAGTACTTC.

In its sample, this clonotype was seen many times. V gene TRBV27 combines with J gene TRBJ2-1; D gene uncertain. This CDR3 is 13 amino acids long. Per germline, CDR1 MNHEY and CDR2 SMNVEV (reference sequence). Trimming stripped 4 bases from V and 5 bases from J, with 9 bases between. The CDR3 DNA reads as TGTGCCAGCAGTTCCGAGGAAAACAATGAGCAGTTCTTC. Its protein product is CASSSEENNEQFF.

V and J are TRBV12-3 or TRBV12-4 and TRBJ2-7; 7 bases are a match to TRBD1. The CDR3 has 13 residues. V trimming: 6 bases; J trimming: 3 bases; junction bases outside the gene matches: 5. For the CDR3, the DNA is TGTGCCAGCAGAGGGACAGAGGACTACGAGCAGTACTTC. Translation gives CASRGTEDYEQYF.

V usage is TRBV24-1 and J usage is TRBJ2-7; no definite D call. Trimming removed 2 bases from V and 5 bases from J, with 12 bases in between. The CDR3 is 14 residues long. Germline V gene lookup returns CDR1 KGHDR and CDR2 SFDVKD. This CDR3 is CATSDSTRKDEQYF. For the CDR3, the DNA is TGTGCCACCAGTGATTCGACAAGGAAGGACGAGCAGTACTTC.

This clonotype has ten or more counts. The chain is built from TRBV6-2 or TRBV6-3 and TRBJ2-7; 9 bases line up with TRBD1. Germline V CDR1 and CDR2: MNHEY, SVGEGT. Germline trimming cut 4 bases from V and 4 bases from J; bases unmatched to any gene: 11. The CDR3 runs 16 residues. DNA of the CDR3: TGTGCCAGCAGTTCTACCCCACCCGGGACAGGGTACGAGCAGTACTTC. Protein product: CASSSTPPGTGYEQYF.

The sample holds many counts of this clonotype. The chain joins TRBV30 to TRBJ1-2, with D unclear. The germline gives CDR1 GTSNPN, CDR2 SVGIG (reference sequence). The CDR3 has 11 amino acids. V was cut by 3 bases and J by 6 bases, with 8 bases left in between. This CDR3 is CAWSVKNGYTF. The CDR3 DNA reads as TGTGCCTGGAGCGTCAAGAATGGCTACACCTTC.

V is TRBV20-1 and J is TRBJ1-2; 8 nucleotides agree with TRBD1. Germline V lookup: CDR1 DFQATT, CDR2 SNEGSKA (reference sequence). This CDR3 comprises 15 residues. J was trimmed by 4 bases and V by 5 bases; bases with no gene match: 12. Here the CDR3 reads CSAGGPGQGGYGYTF. The CDR3 nucleotides read TGCAGTGCTGGGGGACCCGGACAGGGCGGCTATGGCTACACCTTC.

This clonotype has a handful of counts. This chain links TRBV5-1 with TRBJ1-4; D is unclear. V was clipped by 2 bases and J by 5 bases, with 13 bases between them. Looked up from germline, CDR1 is SGHRS and CDR2 is YFSETQ. The CDR3 extends over 15 amino acids. The CDR3: CASSLSDGANEKLFF. As DNA, the CDR3 is TGCGCCAGCAGCTTATCCGACGGCGCAAATGAAAAACTGTTTTTT.

The chain carries TRBV4-3 and TRBJ2-2, with D unclear. Germline CDR1 is LGHNA and CDR2 is YSLEER. V lost 1 base to trimming and J lost 5 bases, with 5 bases between them. This CDR3 comprises 13 residues. CDR3 sequence (DNA): TGCGCCAGCAGCCAAGTACTTACCGGGGAGCTGTTTTTT. It specifies CASSQVLTGELFF.